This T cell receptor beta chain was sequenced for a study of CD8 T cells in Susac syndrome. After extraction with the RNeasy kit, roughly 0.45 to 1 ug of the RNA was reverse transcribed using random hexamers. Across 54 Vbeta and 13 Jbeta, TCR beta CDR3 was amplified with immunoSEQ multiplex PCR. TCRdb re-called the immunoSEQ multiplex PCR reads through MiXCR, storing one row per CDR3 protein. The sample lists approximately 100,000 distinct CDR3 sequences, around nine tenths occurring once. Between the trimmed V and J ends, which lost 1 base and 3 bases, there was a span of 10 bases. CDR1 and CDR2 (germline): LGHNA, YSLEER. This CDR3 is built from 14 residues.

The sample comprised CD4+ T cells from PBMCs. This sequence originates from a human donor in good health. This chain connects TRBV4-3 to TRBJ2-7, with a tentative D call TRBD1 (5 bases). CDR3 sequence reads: CASSQVKQGYEQYF. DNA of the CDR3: TGCGCCAGCAGCCAAGTAAAGCAGGGCTACGAGCAGTACTTC.